The rows below give T cell receptor beta chains drawn from one sample of a study of T cell responses to AZD1222 COVID-19 vaccine. The method was immunoSEQ multiplex PCR; TCRdb's version includes in-frame clones alone and lacks a portion of them. The sample holds 80,000 to 95,000 clones, 90% seen once. Sample: peripheral blood, taken 28 days after the second AZD1222 dose. These receptors all stem from an adult who received the AZD1222 COVID-19 vaccine. CDR3s include the opening cysteine and the closing phenylalanine or tryptophan. D genes are given only for firm matches. Not every row has a clone size; where given, it reads once, few, many or a size class.

j_call d_call clone_size v_call cdr3_nt cdr3_aa
TRBJ1-5 - - TRBV6-5 TGTGCCAGCAGAGAGACAGGTTTCAATCAGCCCCAGCATTTT CASRETGFNQPQHF
TRBJ1-2 TRBD1 once TRBV27 TGTGCCAGCAGTCCAGGACAGGGTAAAACTAACTATGGCTACACCTTC CASSPGQGKTNYGYTF
TRBJ1-2 - - TRBV15 TGTGCCACCAGCAGAGTTAACCGACTCGGCTACACCTTC CATSRVNRLGYTF
TRBJ1-5 - - TRBV4-3 TGCGCCAGCAGCCAAGATCAGAGGGGGTATCAGCCCCAGCATTTT CASSQDQRGYQPQHF
TRBJ1-3 - - TRBV15 TGTGCCACCAGCAGAGATACCCCAGGAACCATATATTTT CATSRDTPGTIYF
TRBJ2-7 TRBD2 - TRBV24-1 TGTGCCACCCACGGCCGAAAGACTAGCGGGAAAAACGCCTACGAGCAGTACTTC CATHGRKTSGKNAYEQYF
TRBJ1-2 - - TRBV13 TGTGCCAGTTTTGGAGCGGATGGCTACACCTTC CASFGADGYTF
TRBJ2-1 - - TRBV5-4 TGTGCCTGCCACACCACCCGGGGGAGCCTCTCCTACAATGAGCAGTTCTTC CACHTTRGSLSYNEQFF
TRBJ1-1 - - TRBV11-2 TGTGCCAGCAGCTTAACTCAGGTCCTAGCAGCTTTCTTT CASSLTQVLAAFF
TRBJ2-2 TRBD1 - TRBV15 TGTGCCACCAGCAAGGGACAGGGAAGAGGGGGCGGGGAGCTGTTTTTT CATSKGQGRGGGELFF
TRBJ2-4 - - TRBV19 TGTGCCAGTAGTATACTCCAGGGGAAAAACATTCAGTACTTC CASSILQGKNIQYF
TRBJ1-1 - once TRBV18 TGTGCCAGCTCACCACCGAACACTGAAGCTTTCTTT CASSPPNTEAFF
TRBJ1-1 TRBD1 - TRBV6-6 TGTGCCAGCAGCTCGGGACAGGGAGGGACTGAAGCTTTCTTT CASSSGQGGTEAFF
TRBJ1-2 TRBD1 - TRBV5-4 TGTGCCAGCAGCTTGGACCCCGTTAAGGGGGCGCAGGGCTACACCTTC CASSLDPVKGAQGYTF
TRBJ2-1 TRBD2 - TRBV7-3 TGTGCCAGCAGCAAAAGGCTAGCGGGGGGGCCCGATGAGCAGTTCTTC CASSKRLAGGPDEQFF
TRBJ2-2 - - TRBV5-1 TGCGCCAGCAGCTTGAGACCAGGGGGAGGGATCGGGGAGCTGTTTTTT CASSLRPGGGIGELFF
TRBJ2-5 TRBD2 - TRBV3-1/TRBV3-2 TGTGCCAGCAGCCGAGCGGGAGAGTACCAAGAGACCCAGTACTTC CASSRAGEYQETQYF
TRBJ1-2 TRBD1 - TRBV19 TGTGCCAGTAGTTTCTCGCGGGACAGCTTTGGCTACACCTTC CASSFSRDSFGYTF
TRBJ2-5 - - TRBV18 TGTGCCAGCTCACCATGGGCGGCAGAGACCCAGTACTTC CASSPWAAETQYF
TRBJ1-2 - - TRBV19 TGTGCCAGTACTGACACCTATGGCTACACCTTC CASTDTYGYTF
TRBJ2-3 TRBD2 - TRBV7-8 TGTGCCAGCAGCTTAGTGGGGGGGAGGACAGATACGCAGTATTTT CASSLVGGRTDTQYF
TRBJ2-5 - - TRBV7-9 TGTGCCAGCAGCTTAGGAGGAGACGGGGGAGTGACCCAGTACTTC CASSLGGDGGVTQYF
TRBJ1-3 - - TRBV5-4 TGTGCCAGCAGCTTGGTGGGCAGTCCTGGAAACACCATATATTTT CASSLVGSPGNTIYF
TRBJ1-5 - - TRBV9 TGTGCCAGCAGCGTATCGGGGACCCAGCCCCAGCATTTT CASSVSGTQPQHF
TRBJ1-1 - - TRBV3-1/TRBV3-2 TGTGCCAGCAGCCAAGTGGGGAAGTACGAGGGAACTGAAGCTTTCTTT CASSQVGKYEGTEAFF
TRBJ2-1 - - TRBV7-2 TGTGCCAGCAGCCCCTCACGTACTTTTAGCTCCTACAATGAGCAGTTCTTC CASSPSRTFSSYNEQFF
TRBJ1-5 - - TRBV21-1 TGTGCCAGCAGCAACTCGGGGACTAATCAGCCCCAGCATTTT CASSNSGTNQPQHF
TRBJ1-1 TRBD1 - TRBV19 TGTGCCAGTAGTATAGCTCGACAGGGGAGTACTGAAGCTTTCTTT CASSIARQGSTEAFF
TRBJ2-5 - once TRBV24-1 TGTGCCACCAGTGATCCGACTAGCCAAGAGACCCAGTACTTC CATSDPTSQETQYF
TRBJ1-6 - - TRBV28 TGTGCCAGCAGTCTTCCCAGGGGACCCCTCCACTTT CASSLPRGPLHF
TRBJ1-1 - - TRBV5-6 TGTGCCAGCAGCTTGCCCCCCTCTGAAGCTTTCTTT CASSLPPSEAFF
TRBJ2-7 TRBD2 - TRBV6-5 TGTGCCAGCCGAGCTAGCGGGTCCTACGAGCAGTACTTC CASRASGSYEQYF
TRBJ1-1 TRBD1 - TRBV5-5 TGTGCCAGCAGCCGGGGACAGGGGAACACTGAAGCTTTCTTT CASSRGQGNTEAFF
TRBJ1-1 TRBD1 - TRBV12-5 TGTGCTAGTGGTTTGGGGACAGGTTGGAGGAACACTGAAGCTTTCTTT CASGLGTGWRNTEAFF
TRBJ1-1 - - TRBV12-3/TRBV12-4 TGTGCCAGCAGTCCCACAGGGACCCATAAGGCTTTCTTT CASSPTGTHKAFF
TRBJ2-6 - once TRBV7-2 TGTGCCAGCAGCTTACTGGTATTGCCGTCTGGGGCCAACGTCCTGACTTTC CASSLLVLPSGANVLTF
TRBJ2-3 - few TRBV28 TGTGCCAGCAGTTTATGGGAGGATGTGAATACGCAGTATTTT CASSLWEDVNTQYF
TRBJ1-2 - - TRBV19 TGTGCCAGTAGTATAGATCTGTCCCGGGCCTATGGCTACACCTTC CASSIDLSRAYGYTF
TRBJ1-6 TRBD1 once TRBV18 TGTGCTACCGGGACAGGTTCTTCACCCCTCCACTTT CATGTGSSPLHF
TRBJ1-5 - - TRBV6-2/TRBV6-3 TGTGCCAGCAGTTACGTTCGGGGAACGGGCAATCAGCCCCAGCATTTT CASSYVRGTGNQPQHF